This T cell receptor beta chain was sequenced in a study of cytomegalovirus exposure and HLA in healthy donors. Notes on the study in general: In an earlier analysis, most TCR beta V segments were productive about 87% or about 30% of the time. A later analysis found that most CMV-associated TCR beta chains appeared HLA-restricted.

At collection, donors were nominally healthy, but unrecorded immune exposures were probable. V lost 1 base and J lost 3; bases outside the gene matches: 3. The CDR3 spans 14 residues. Germline CDR1 is GTSNPN and CDR2 is SVGIG (reference sequence). A note on this clone: The antigen is undetermined.

PCR involved 60 Vbeta and 13 Jbeta primers. Authors' processing steps: As a later analysis found, there were approximately 80 million unique TCR beta chains, of which some 10 million were shared. TCRdb's table, derived via immunoSEQ multiplex PCR, lists solely in-frame clones and lacks some. The V and J calls and clone size are taken from that table; D and trimming were inferred from the DNA. The data hold 210,000 or so clones, with 76% observed a single time. V gene TRBV30 combines with J gene TRBJ1-5, with 7 bases fitting TRBD1. The receptor was isolated from a man aged 18 to 35 in good health and CMV-seronegative. The sequenced sample was PBMCs. The CDR3 nucleotides are TGTGCCTGGAGTGAGGGGGCCATCAATCAGCCCCAGCATTTT. Encoded protein: CAWSEGAINQPQHF.